What follows are 20 T cell receptor beta chains derived from one specimen sequenced in a study of T cell responses to AZD1222 COVID-19 vaccine. TCRdb keeps only in-frame clones here, not all; method: immunoSEQ multiplex PCR. The sample contains tens of thousands of clones, approximately 85% of which appear only once. Sequenced material: peripheral blood, taken on day 0 of MenACWY control vaccination. Receptors originate from an adult in good health.

The rearrangement links TRBV19 to TRBJ2-2, with D tentatively TRBD2 (5 bases). Germline V gene data show CDR1 as LNHDA and CDR2 as SQIVND (reference sequence). There are 17 residues in the CDR3. Trimming removed 6 bases from V and 6 bases from J, with 23 bases in between. The CDR3 DNA follows: TGTGCCAGTAGCTGGCGGGCCGGACTTTTAAATGCCGGGGAGCTGTTTTTT. Protein product: CASSWRAGLLNAGELFF.

The J gene is TRBJ2-1, the V gene TRBV20-1; D call uncertain. Germline V CDR1 and CDR2: DFQATT, SNEGSKA (reference sequence). The CDR3 is made up of 10 amino acids. The CDR3 nucleotides are TGCCCCCTCCGACACAATGAGCAGTTCTTC. Residues: CPLRHNEQFF.

The chain has TRBV9 and TRBJ1-1; D is unresolved. The V and J ends lost 0 bases and 6 bases respectively, with 9 bases between them. Germline loops: CDR1 SGDLS, CDR2 YYNGEE. There are 13 residues in the CDR3. In DNA, the CDR3 is TGTGCCAGCAGCGTAGGGGAGCTCGCTGAAGCTTTCTTT. The encoded protein is CASSVGELAEAFF.

A note on this clone: One end of the junction does not line up with germline, which may come from a read error. The chain combines TRBV5-1 with TRBJ2-6, with TRBD2 matching over 8 bases. This CDR3 has 19 amino acids. Germline lookup yields CDR1 SGHRS and CDR2 YFSETQ. CDR3 region: CARSLPRAGGGSGANVLTF. The DNA of the CDR3 is TGCGCCCGCAGTTTGCCGCGGGCCGGGGGGGGTTCTGGGGCCAACGTCCTGACTTTC.

DNA for the CDR3: TGTGCCAGCAGTTTAAAGGGGCCCATGAACACTGAAGCTTTCTTT. Protein product: CASSLKGPMNTEAFF. The chain combines TRBV27 with TRBJ1-1, with a weak D call TRBD1 (5 bases). V was pared by 2 bases and J by 0 bases, with 10 bases between. The CDR3 consists of 15 residues. Germline lookup yields CDR1 MNHEY and CDR2 SMNVEV (reference sequence).

The chain has TRBV7-2 and TRBJ1-3; 7 positions agree with TRBD1. V lost 0 bases and J lost 7; bases outside the gene matches: 3. The CDR3 has 14 residues. Looked up from germline, CDR1 is SGHTA and CDR2 is FQGNSA. The CDR3 is CASSLADRANTIYF. CDR3 bases: TGTGCCAGCAGCTTAGCCGACAGGGCGAACACCATATATTTT.

V gene TRBV7-9 combines with J gene TRBJ1-1; D is ambiguous. V lost 3 bases and J lost 2, with 19 bases in between. Per the germline V gene, CDR1 is SEHNR and CDR2 is FQNEAQ (reference sequence). This CDR3 has 17 amino acids. CDR3 DNA sequence: TGTGCCAGCAGCTTCGGCGGGCTGCGGAGGCCCAACACTGAAGCTTTCTTT. Amino acids: CASSFGGLRRPNTEAFF. Supplemented by reference TRBV7-9 and TRBJ1-1, the full variable domain reads DTGVSQNPRHKITKRGQNVTFRCDPISEHNRLYWYRQTLGQGPEFLTYFQNEAQLEKSRLLSDRFSAERPKGSFSTLEIQRTEQGDSAMYLCASSFGGLRRPNTEAFFGQGTRLTVV.

The chain links TRBV7-9 to TRBJ1-2; the match to TRBD1 covers 7 bases. J lost 4 bases, V lost 5 bases, and 4 bases had no gene match. The CDR3 is 13 amino acids. The germline V gene has CDR1 SEHNR and CDR2 FQNEAQ (reference sequence). In DNA, the CDR3 is TGTGCCAGCAGCGTGGGACAGATCTATGGCTACACCTTC. Amino acid sequence: CASSVGQIYGYTF.

V gene TRBV11-3 combines with J gene TRBJ2-1, with 7 positions matching TRBD2. CDR3 length equals 14 residues. Germline CDR1 is SGHNT and CDR2 is YENEEA. V was pared by 3 bases and J by 5 bases, with 4 bases of the junction left unmatched. The CDR3: CASSLGLRDNEQFF. Written as DNA, the CDR3 is TGTGCCAGCAGCTTGGGACTACGGGACAATGAGCAGTTCTTC.

This clone was seen only once. V gene TRBV5-6 combines with J gene TRBJ2-1, with 8 bases that match TRBD1. This CDR3 is built from 17 residues. CDR1 is SGHDT and CDR2 is YYEEEE in the germline V gene. V was pared by 6 bases and J by 1 base, with 12 bases of the junction left unmatched. In nucleotides, the CDR3 is TGTGCCAGCAATCAGGGGGCCTACTTGGGGTCCTACAATGAGCAGTTCTTC. This gives the protein CASNQGAYLGSYNEQFF.

This clone was seen a few times. The chain links TRBV5-6 to TRBJ2-5; D remains ambiguous. The CDR3 is 15 residues long. Germline loops: CDR1 SGHDT, CDR2 YYEEEE. Trimming removed 4 bases at V and 1 base at J, with 14 bases between. CDR3 amino acids: CASSRLGQVQETQYF. CDR3 sequence (DNA): TGTGCCAGCAGCCGCCTAGGGCAGGTCCAAGAGACCCAGTACTTC.

Here the CDR3 DNA reads TGTGCCAGCAGTTTAGGGACAGGGGGCAATCAGCCCCAGCATTTT. Its translation: CASSLGTGGNQPQHF. V usage is TRBV27 and J usage is TRBJ1-5; 10 bases are a match to TRBD1. Germline lookup yields CDR1 MNHEY and CDR2 SMNVEV (reference sequence). V lost 2 bases to trimming and J lost 2 bases; unmatched junction nucleotides: 0. CDR3 length equals 15 residues.

The sample holds a few counts of this clone. The rearrangement uses TRBV6-7 and TRBJ1-1, with 11 bases lining up with TRBD1. TRBV6-7 is an open reading frame whose function is uncertain. The CDR3 is made up of 18 amino acids. The V and J ends lost 4 bases and 1 base, in that order; junction bases with no gene match: 11. The CDR3 here is CASSFPEDRGPGNTEAFF. CDR3 nucleotides: TGTGCCAGCAGTTTCCCCGAGGACAGGGGGCCGGGGAACACTGAAGCTTTCTTT.

V usage is TRBV28 and J usage is TRBJ2-2; 7 positions agree with TRBD1. V shed 6 bases and J 6 bases; nucleotides not matched to a gene: 7. Germline lookup yields CDR1 MDHEN and CDR2 SYDVKM. The CDR3 is 14 residues long. CDR3 residues: CASRQTGMPGELFF. The DNA for the CDR3 is TGTGCCAGCAGGCAGACAGGGATGCCCGGGGAGCTGTTTTTT.

This chain joins TRBV19 and TRBJ1-5; 8 bases fit TRBD1. The ends lost 3 bases at V and 9 bases at J; junction bases unmatched: 13. Germline V gene data show CDR1 as LNHDA and CDR2 as SQIVND (reference sequence). The CDR3 is made up of 16 amino acids. This CDR3 reads CASSIHGTGMVWPQHF. DNA of the CDR3: TGTGCCAGTAGTATTCACGGGACAGGTATGGTATGGCCCCAGCATTTT.

The genes are TRBV27 and TRBJ2-7, with 7 bases fitting TRBD1. Germline assignment: CDR1 MNHEY and CDR2 SMNVEV (reference sequence). V lost 6 bases to trimming and J lost 3 bases; unmatched junction nucleotides: 20. The CDR3 runs to 18 residues. This CDR3 reads CASRPIIGGNDRDYEQYF. In DNA form, the CDR3 reads TGTGCCAGCAGACCTATTATTGGGGGCAATGACAGGGACTACGAGCAGTACTTC.

The gene calls are TRBV7-9 and TRBJ2-5; tentative D call: TRBD2 (6 bases). Germline V CDR1 and CDR2: SEHNR, FQNEAQ (reference sequence). The ends were cut back, 4 bases at V and 2 bases at J, with 14 bases in the middle. The CDR3 loop spans 15 amino acids. The CDR3 DNA is TGTGCCAGCAGCTGGTGGATTGGGGGGCAAGAGACCCAGTACTTC. This encodes CASSWWIGGQETQYF.

The chain employs TRBV18 and TRBJ1-1, with 9 bases matching TRBD1. The germline CDR1 and CDR2 sequences are KGHSH and LQKENI. Trimming at V came to 4 bases and at J to 0 bases, leaving 6 bases not matched to a gene. CDR3 length: 16 residues. CDR3 loop: CASSQGTGTMNTEAFF. CDR3 nucleotide sequence: TGTGCCAGCTCACAGGGGACAGGGACCATGAACACTGAAGCTTTCTTT.

The chain uses TRBV19 and TRBJ1-5; TRBD1 matches at 7 bases. The CDR3 has 15 amino acids. J lost 4 bases, V lost 3 bases, and 6 bases had no gene match. Germline assignment: CDR1 LNHDA and CDR2 SQIVND (reference sequence). CDR3 region: CASSILAGGNQPQHF. In DNA form, the CDR3 reads TGTGCCAGTAGTATCCTGGCAGGGGGGAATCAGCCCCAGCATTTT.

This rearrangement joins TRBV4-1 to TRBJ2-2, with D unclear. The V and J ends lost 0 bases and 6 bases respectively, with 11 bases between them. Germline V CDR1 and CDR2: MGHRA, YSYEKL. The CDR3 has 15 amino acids. The CDR3 protein is CASSQDQFGSGELFF. The CDR3 DNA reads TGCGCCAGCAGCCAAGATCAATTTGGCTCCGGGGAGCTGTTTTTT.